A single sample is the source of the 24 T cell receptor beta chains below, sequenced in a study of shared clonotypes between healthy human individuals. TCRdb keeps only in-frame clones here, not all; method: immunoSEQ multiplex PCR. The table shows about 2.2 million clones, with around 93% occurring only once. Cells designated naive CD8 were CD45RO-negative and were positively selected for CCR7, with terminally differentiated effector memory CD45RA+ cells excluded. Source material: naive CD8+ T cells from PBMCs. These receptors all come from a man between 18 and 29 years old in good health. Some clones in this sample may be carry-over from other donors' samples.

The chain is built from TRBV4-1 and TRBJ2-1; D is unresolved. The CDR3 is made up of 16 amino acids. Between the trimmed V and J ends, which lost 5 bases and 0 bases, there was a span of 14 bases. CDR1 and CDR2 from the germline V gene are MGHRA and YSYEKL. CDR3 region: CASSTRVMSSYNEQFF. The CDR3, as DNA: TGCGCCAGCAGCACCCGGGTGATGAGCTCCTACAATGAGCAGTTCTTC.

The chain joins TRBV5-5 to TRBJ2-3; D uncertain. This CDR3 is built from 14 residues. Germline V gene lookup returns CDR1 SGHKS and CDR2 YYEKEE (reference sequence). V was pared by 4 bases and J by 4 bases, with 13 bases between. CDR3 protein: CASSLWNSADTQYF. In nucleotides, the CDR3 is TGTGCCAGCAGCCTCTGGAACAGCGCAGATACGCAGTATTTT.

This clone came up once. The chain couples TRBV9 to TRBJ2-5, with TRBD2 as a possible D gene (6 bases). V was pared by 0 bases and J by 1 base, with 10 bases between. This CDR3 has 15 residues. Germline V lookup: CDR1 SGDLS, CDR2 YYNGEE. The CDR3 region is CASSVGSGVQETQYF. As DNA, the CDR3 is TGTGCCAGCAGCGTAGGATCGGGGGTCCAAGAGACCCAGTACTTC.

A note on this clone: The same CDR3 is also encoded by other DNA sequences in this sample. The chain recombines TRBV19 with TRBJ2-5; D call uncertain. The CDR3 has 13 amino acids. Germline V gene lookup returns CDR1 LNHDA and CDR2 SQIVND (reference sequence). V was clipped by 0 bases and J by 3 bases, with 5 bases between them. The CDR3 bases are TGTGCCAGTAGTATAGACAAAGAAGAGACCCAGTACTTC. It translates to CASSIDKEETQYF.

The chain combines TRBV2 with TRBJ2-3, with TRBD2 matching 8 bases. CDR3 size: 16 residues. Germline V CDR1 and CDR2: SNHLY, FYNNEI. V shed 6 bases and J 0 bases; nucleotides not matched to a gene: 8. CDR3 sequence (DNA): TGTGCCAGCAGCGCACTAGCGGCCTCTAGCACAGATACGCAGTATTTT. It encodes CASSALAASSTDTQYF. The full variable domain, in which reference TRBV2 and TRBJ2-3 provide the parts outside the CDR3, is EPEVTQTPSHQVTQMGQEVILRCVPISNHLYFYWYRQILGQKVEFLVSFYNNEISEKSEIFDDQFSVERPDGSNFTLKIRSTKLEDSAMYFCASSALAASSTDTQYFGPGTRLTVL.

This rearrangement joins TRBV7-9 to TRBJ2-7; weak D call: TRBD2 (6 bases). Trimming removed 5 bases from V and 7 bases from J, with 18 bases in between. Germline V gene lookup returns CDR1 SEHNR and CDR2 FQNEAQ (reference sequence). The CDR3 extends over 14 amino acids. CDR3 sequence reads: CASSRYRDSKEQYF. The CDR3 DNA follows: TGTGCCAGCAGCCGTTACCGGGACTCGAAAGAGCAGTACTTC.

The chain combines TRBV4-1 with TRBJ1-4; no clear D. The CDR3 length is 13 residues. V lost 1 base and J lost 7, with 7 bases in between. The germline CDR1 and CDR2 sequences are MGHRA and YSYEKL. The CDR3 bases are TGCGCCAGCAGCCAAGTAATGGTTGAAAAACTGTTTTTT. It is translated as CASSQVMVEKLFF.

The chain recombines TRBV13 with TRBJ2-1; no clear D gene. From germline, CDR1 is PRHDT and CDR2 FYEKMQ (reference sequence). V lost 0 bases and J lost 2, with 5 bases in between. The CDR3 covers 14 residues. The CDR3, as DNA: TGTGCCAGCAGCTTAGGCCGACCCTACAATGAGCAGTTCTTC. Its translation is CASSLGRPYNEQFF.

V gene TRBV5-6 combines with J gene TRBJ2-2, with a tentative D call TRBD2 (6 bases). This CDR3 comprises 13 residues. Germline CDR1 is SGHDT and CDR2 is YYEEEE. V was pared by 4 bases and J by 8 bases, with 12 bases between. The CDR3 bases are TGTGCCAGCAGCGCGGGAACGACGGGGGAGCTGTTTTTT. This codes for CASSAGTTGELFF.

The chain recombines TRBV4-1 with TRBJ1-1, with D hard to call. With 1 base removed from V and 5 bases from J, the gap between germline ends came to 11 bases. Germline values: CDR1 MGHRA, CDR2 YSYEKL. The CDR3 is 14 amino acids. In DNA form, the CDR3 reads TGCGCCAGCAGCCAAGCGGCGAGCCAGACTGAAGCTTTCTTT. It yields the protein CASSQAASQTEAFF.

The rearrangement uses TRBV7-3 and TRBJ1-3; D perhaps matches TRBD1 (5 bases). The CDR3 runs to 11 residues. Germline assignment: CDR1 SGHTA and CDR2 FQGTGA. V was pared by 11 bases and J by 0 bases, with 5 bases between. The CDR3 spells CAGGSGNTIYF. Written as DNA, the CDR3 is TGTGCCGGGGGCTCTGGAAACACCATATATTTT.

The V gene is TRBV7-9, the J gene TRBJ1-5, with TRBD1 identical over 10 bases. V shed 5 bases, J shed 4 bases, and the junction held 8 bases outside the gene matches. Germline V gene lookup returns CDR1 SEHNR and CDR2 FQNEAQ (reference sequence). The CDR3 contains 16 residues. The chain's CDR3 is CASSDQPGQGNQPQHF. The CDR3 DNA follows: TGTGCCAGCAGCGATCAGCCGGGACAGGGGAATCAGCCCCAGCATTTT. Together with reference TRBV7-9 and TRBJ1-5, the CDR3 gives the full variable domain: DTGVSQNPRHKITKRGQNVTFRCDPISEHNRLYWYRQTLGQGPEFLTYFQNEAQLEKSRLLSDRFSAERPKGSFSTLEIQRTEQGDSAMYLCASSDQPGQGNQPQHFGDGTRLSIL.

Comments on this clone: Other DNA sequences within the sample encode an identical CDR3. V is TRBV7-9 and J is TRBJ2-7; D unclear. The CDR3 length is 12 residues. V lost 4 bases and J 2 bases, leaving 6 bases between the germline ends. The V gene's germline CDR1 is SEHNR and CDR2 FQNEAQ (reference sequence). This CDR3 is CASSSQAYEQYF. CDR3 sequence (DNA): TGTGCCAGCAGCTCTCAGGCCTACGAGCAGTACTTC.

The genes are TRBV9 and TRBJ1-3; maybe TRBD1 (5 bases). This CDR3 region has 15 residues. V gave up 1 base and J gave up 0 bases, with 8 bases separating them. Germline assignment: CDR1 SGDLS and CDR2 YYNGEE. CDR3 nucleotide sequence: TGTGCCAGCAGCGTATGGGGGGACTCTGGAAACACCATATATTTT. It translates to CASSVWGDSGNTIYF.

The chain combines TRBV7-9 with TRBJ2-1; 9 nucleotides align to TRBD1. CDR3 size: 16 residues. In germline, CDR1 is SEHNR, CDR2 FQNEAQ (reference sequence). With V trimmed by 4 bases and J by 1 base, 5 bases remained unmatched. CDR3 amino acids: CASSSGQGRSYNEQFF. The CDR3 DNA reads TGTGCCAGCAGCTCCGGACAGGGGAGGTCCTACAATGAGCAGTTCTTC.

Regarding this clone: The same CDR3 arises from other DNA sequences in this sample as well. This sequence joins TRBV14 and TRBJ1-1; D not certain. V lost 0 bases, J lost 1 base, and 3 bases lay in between. The CDR3 is made up of 13 amino acids. Germline loops: CDR1 SGHDN, CDR2 FVKESK. The CDR3 reads CASSQERNTEAFF. In DNA form, the CDR3 reads TGTGCCAGCAGCCAAGAAAGGAACACTGAAGCTTTCTTT.

The chain carries TRBV15 and TRBJ2-2, with a possible D match to TRBD1 (6 bases). The germline CDR1 and CDR2 sequences are LNHNV and YYDKDF (reference sequence). The CDR3 extends over 17 amino acids. Trimming cost V 0 bases and J 0 bases, with 11 bases left between them. CDR3 loop: CATSREEAGANTGELFF. Written as DNA, the CDR3 is TGTGCCACCAGCAGAGAAGAGGCAGGGGCGAACACCGGGGAGCTGTTTTTT.

V is TRBV6-4 and J is TRBJ1-2; D not resolved. Deletions cut 5 bases from V and 5 bases from J, with 15 bases between. The germline CDR1 and CDR2 sequences are MRHNA and SNTAGT. CDR3 length: 14 amino acids. CDR3: CASSPERGGYGYTF. The CDR3 DNA reads as TGTGCCAGCAGTCCTGAGCGGGGAGGGTATGGCTACACCTTC.

A note on this clone: The same CDR3 arises from other DNA sequences in this sample as well. This chain connects TRBV15 to TRBJ2-7; 8 nucleotides agree with TRBD2. V lost 3 bases to trimming and J lost 0 bases; unmatched junction nucleotides: 1. CDR1 is LNHNV and CDR2 is YYDKDF in the germline V gene (reference sequence). The CDR3 runs 14 residues. CDR3 sequence (DNA): TGTGCCACCAGCAGCGGGACTAGCTCCTACGAGCAGTACTTC. This gives the protein CATSSGTSSYEQYF.

V and J are TRBV7-6 and TRBJ1-3, with D maybe TRBD1 (5 bases). The CDR3 sequence is 16 residues long. Trimming left V 1 base short and J 4 bases short, with 14 bases between. Germline-derived CDR1 and CDR2 are SGHVS and FNYEAQ. As DNA, the CDR3 is TGTGCCAGCAGCTTAGACCCTGGGGGTGTGGGAAACACCATATATTTT. Its protein product is CASSLDPGGVGNTIYF.

On this clone: This CDR3 is also generated by other DNA sequences in the sample. The chain uses TRBV4-2 and TRBJ2-5; D may correspond to TRBD1 or TRBD2 (6 bases each). The CDR3 has 15 amino acids. V lost 0 bases and J 3 bases, leaving 11 bases between the germline ends. Germline assignment: CDR1 LGHNA and CDR2 YNFKEQ. CDR3 amino acids: CASSQDPGGKETQYF. The CDR3 DNA reads TGTGCCAGCAGCCAAGACCCCGGGGGCAAAGAGACCCAGTACTTC.

The chain joins TRBV29-1 to TRBJ2-7, with 11 bases fitting TRBD2. Trimming took 1 base from V and 3 from J; bases not matched to a gene: 8. The CDR3 extends over 16 amino acids. CDR1 and CDR2 (germline): SQVTM, ANQGSEA. The CDR3 DNA reads as TGCAGCGTTGAAGTCCCACTAGCGGGAGTAGTCTACGAGCAGTACTTC. This sequence encodes CSVEVPLAGVVYEQYF.

This chain connects TRBV30 to TRBJ2-7; D not resolved. The germline CDR1 and CDR2 sequences are GTSNPN and SVGIG (reference sequence). Trimming took off 3 bases at V and 1 base at J, with 16 bases between the two ends. This CDR3 comprises 15 residues. The CDR3 DNA is TGTGCCTGGAGCTTCTCGGCCGTCCCGTCCTACGAGCAGTACTTC. This gives the protein CAWSFSAVPSYEQYF.

The rearrangement joins TRBV11-2 to TRBJ1-1, with a tentative D call TRBD1 (5 bases). Germline V gives CDR1 SGHAT, CDR2 FQNNGV. With 1 base removed from V and 4 bases from J, the gap between germline ends came to 16 bases. CDR3 length equals 16 residues. The CDR3 loop is CASSLGTSLRGTEAFF. Here the CDR3 DNA reads TGTGCCAGCAGCTTAGGCACGAGCCTTAGGGGCACTGAAGCTTTCTTT.